This TCR beta chain was sequenced in a study of vaccination effects on CD4 cells after COVID-19. Study context: Each participant was given two doses of one vaccine (BNT162b2 or mRNA-1273).

Remarks on this clone: Its specificity is unknown.

In the ViraFEST assay, antigen-specific CD4+ clonotypes were identified by expansion after peptide-pool stimulation. Between days 9 and 11 of culture, CD4+ T cells were separated out. None of these healthy vaccinees had been infected with SARS-CoV-2 before vaccination. Wells of two million PBMC each were grown with 8.5 to 10 IU/ml IL-2 and approximately 9.5 ug/ml peptides. Assay: immunoSEQ multiplex PCR; the TCRdb copy retains only in-frame clones and omits some. The sample records about 55,000 clones, more than 60% being singletons. The junction had 8 bases not matched to a gene; V was cut back by 3 bases and J by 5 bases. The CDR3 is made up of 15 amino acids. Germline V CDR1 and CDR2: KGHSH, LQKENI. Notes on the study in general: No early post-infection timepoints were available in the study, which also included few convalescent patients.

The sample in question was CD4+ T cells from PBMCs cultured with SARS-CoV-2 spike peptides, obtained before COVID-19 vaccination. V gene TRBV18 combines with J gene TRBJ2-5, with TRBD2 matching 8 bases. This receptor was obtained from a human donor who received a COVID-19 vaccine. CDR3 coding DNA: TGTGCCAGCTCACCGACAGCGGGAGCACCCGAGACCCAGTACTTC. Its translation: CASSPTAGAPETQYF.